This entry lists 20 T cell receptor beta chains sequenced from one sample in a study of shared clonotypes between healthy human individuals. Generated by immunoSEQ multiplex PCR, the TCRdb table keeps only in-frame clones and is missing some. The data contain some 1,400,000 clones, approximately 96% of them singletons. Input material: naive CD4+ T cells sorted from blood. Indicated subset: CD45RA+ positively selected. Receptors originate from a man younger than 40 in good health.

The chain has TRBV7-7 and TRBJ2-7; tentatively, D is TRBD2 (7 bases). The CDR3 extends over 16 amino acids. V lost 5 bases and J lost 5, with 22 bases in between. The germline V gene encodes CDR1 SSHAT and CDR2 FNYEAQ (reference sequence). The CDR3 DNA reads TGTGCCAGCAGCCCAAAGGGAGGGGTCGGGGGGCACGAGCAGTACTTC. Encoded protein: CASSPKGGVGGHEQYF.

The chain combines TRBV12-5 with TRBJ1-1; D ambiguous. CDR3 size: 13 residues. CDR1 is LGHNT and CDR2 is FRNRAP in the germline V gene. The ends were cut back, 1 base at V and 10 bases at J, with 13 bases in the middle. The CDR3 nucleotides are TGTGCTAGTGGTTTGGAGTTAGGAGTTGGAGCTTTCTTT. Its translation is CASGLELGVGAFF. The entire variable domain, with the rest obtained from reference TRBV12-5 and TRBJ1-1, is as follows: DARVTQTPRHKVTEMGQEVTMRCQPILGHNTVFWYRQTMMQGLELLAYFRNRAPLDDSGMPKDRFSAEMPDATLATLKIQPSEPRDSAVYFCASGLELGVGAFFGQGTRLTVV.

This chain connects TRBV23-1 to TRBJ1-1, with 7 bases that match TRBD1. TRBV23-1 is classed as an ORF, of uncertain function. The CDR3 has 15 amino acids. V was pared by 2 bases and J by 1 base, with 4 bases of the junction left unmatched. DNA of the CDR3: TGCGCCAGCAGTCAACCCGGGGACAGGAACACTGAAGCTTTCTTT. It codes for CASSQPGDRNTEAFF.

The rearrangement uses TRBV27 and TRBJ2-3, with D perhaps given as TRBD1 or TRBD2 (5 bases each). The CDR3 has 20 residues. Trimming shortened V by 0 bases and J by 0 bases, and 22 bases separated the two germline ends. Germline-derived CDR1 and CDR2 are MNHEY and SMNVEV (reference sequence). CDR3 DNA: TGTGCCAGCAGTTTATCCCGCCGCCCCGGGACCGCGCTAAGCACAGATACGCAGTATTTT. Translation gives CASSLSRRPGTALSTDTQYF.

About this clone itself: Other nucleotide sequences from this sample produce the same CDR3. CDR3 coding DNA: TGTGCCAGCAGCTCGGGACTAGCGGGGGACTATGAGCAGTTCTTC. Protein product: CASSSGLAGDYEQFF. The chain recombines TRBV5-4 with TRBJ2-1; the match to TRBD2 covers 14 bases. The CDR3 has 15 residues. Per the germline V gene, CDR1 is SGHNT and CDR2 is YYREEE (reference sequence). With 3 bases clipped from V and 8 bases from J, the junction kept 4 bases outside the gene matches.

This sequence joins TRBV29-1 and TRBJ1-1; the match to TRBD1 covers 10 bases. Germline V gives CDR1 SQVTM, CDR2 ANQGSEA. V shed 7 bases, J shed 3 bases, and the junction held 5 bases outside the gene matches. The CDR3 is 13 amino acids. CDR3 DNA: TGCAGCGGAGGGGGGACAGGGGACACTGAAGCTTTCTTT. Protein product: CSGGGTGDTEAFF.

The chain links TRBV7-2 to TRBJ2-7; TRBD2 agrees at 13 bases. The CDR3 consists of 15 residues. Per germline, CDR1 SGHTA and CDR2 FQGNSA. J lost 7 bases, V lost 5 bases, and 8 bases had no gene match. The CDR3 spells CASSPRLAGGREQYF. The CDR3 region has the DNA TGTGCCAGCAGCCCGAGACTAGCGGGAGGTCGAGAGCAGTACTTC.

The rearrangement joins TRBV29-1 to TRBJ1-5; 12 nucleotides match TRBD1. V lost 4 bases and J lost 5; bases outside the gene matches: 3. The CDR3 is 14 residues long. Looked up from germline, CDR1 is SQVTM and CDR2 is ANQGSEA. CDR3 nucleotides: TGCAGCGTTGGGGACAGGGGGCCTCATCAGCCCCAGCATTTT. It translates to CSVGDRGPHQPQHF.

The chain employs TRBV5-6 and TRBJ1-1; the D gene is possibly TRBD1 (6 bases). V was shortened by 4 bases and J by 4 bases, with 17 bases between the two germline ends. The CDR3 has 15 residues. The germline gives CDR1 SGHDT, CDR2 YYEEEE. The CDR3 nucleotides are TGTGCCAGCAGCGTTTTACAGGGAGGGGGCACTGAAGCTTTCTTT. Translated: CASSVLQGGGTEAFF.

This chain uses TRBV6-5 with TRBJ1-2, with D possibly being TRBD1 (6 bases). The germline V gene has CDR1 MNHEY and CDR2 SVGAGI. The CDR3 runs to 15 residues. The ends were cut back, 3 bases at V and 8 bases at J, with 19 bases in the middle. CDR3 sequence reads: CASSYNRELLGGYTF. CDR3 coding DNA: TGTGCCAGCAGTTATAACAGGGAACTTCTGGGAGGCTACACCTTC.

The chain uses TRBV10-1 and TRBJ1-4; TRBD1 matches 8 bases. This CDR3 is built from 16 residues. V shed 0 bases, J shed 2 bases, and the junction held 2 bases outside the gene matches. Germline loops: CDR1 WNHNN, CDR2 SYGVQD (reference sequence). CDR3 region: CASSESGQATNEKLFF. The CDR3 DNA sequence: TGCGCCAGCAGTGAGTCGGGACAGGCCACTAATGAAAAACTGTTTTTT.

The chain combines TRBV9 with TRBJ2-3; D remains ambiguous. This CDR3 region has 14 residues. V gave up 4 bases and J gave up 6 bases, with 15 bases separating them. CDR1 and CDR2 (germline): SGDLS, YYNGEE. CDR3: CASSPRVGGDTQYF. The CDR3, as DNA: TGTGCCAGCAGCCCTAGAGTAGGTGGTGATACGCAGTATTTT.

To note about this clone: Mismatch with germline at one junction end may stem from a read error. The chain couples TRBV7-7 to TRBJ2-1; 11 positions agree with TRBD2. The V gene's germline CDR1 is SSHAT and CDR2 FNYEAQ (reference sequence). CDR3 length equals 20 residues. CDR3 sequence: CASSMPPGLAEGSSYNEQFF. The CDR3 DNA sequence: TGTGCTAGCAGCATGCCCCCGGGACTAGCGGAGGGGAGCTCCTACAATGAGCAGTTCTTC.

The gene calls are TRBV7-6 and TRBJ2-3; 9 bases agree with TRBD2. CDR1 and CDR2 from the germline V gene are SGHVS and FNYEAQ. The CDR3 contains 13 residues. J was trimmed by 8 bases and V by 5 bases; bases with no gene match: 5. CDR3 coding DNA: TGTGCCAGCAGCGGGATTAGCGGGGGTACGCAGTATTTT. Protein: CASSGISGGTQYF.

CDR3 in DNA: TGTGCCAGCAGCTTAGGTTCCGGCAGAAGGGAGACCCAGTACTTC. It is translated as CASSLGSGRRETQYF. V is TRBV7-2 and J is TRBJ2-5; no clear D. Trimming removed 1 base at V and 5 bases at J, with 14 bases between. The germline V gene encodes CDR1 SGHTA and CDR2 FQGNSA. The length of the CDR3 is 15 residues.

Concerning this clone itself: One end of the junction does not line up with germline, which may come from a read error. The chain couples TRBV20-1 to TRBJ2-3; possible D gene TRBD2, 5 bases. CDR3 length: 10 amino acids. Germline V CDR1 and CDR2: DFQATT, SNEGSKA (reference sequence). CDR3 region: CSAPDYTLYF. The CDR3 nucleotides read TGCAGTGCTCCTGACTATACGCTGTATTTT.

This sequence joins TRBV5-1 and TRBJ2-1; D is unclear. V was shortened by 0 bases and J by 5 bases, with 9 bases between the two germline ends. This CDR3 has 14 amino acids. Per the germline V gene, CDR1 is SGHRS and CDR2 is YFSETQ. CDR3 nucleotides: TGCGCCAGCAGCTTGGTAGGGCCGAACAATGAGCAGTTCTTC. It yields the protein CASSLVGPNNEQFF.

The chain carries TRBV5-6 and TRBJ2-1; D unresolved. Germline assignment: CDR1 SGHDT and CDR2 YYEEEE. The CDR3 is 13 amino acids. Trimming shortened V by 1 base and J by 7 bases, and 9 bases separated the two germline ends. The CDR3 bases are TGTGCCAGCAGCTTGAAGTCGGAGAATGAGCAGTTCTTC. This gives the protein CASSLKSENEQFF.

V usage is TRBV29-1 and J usage is TRBJ2-3; D tentatively fits TRBD1 or TRBD2 (7 bases each). Trimming shortened V by 1 base and J by 1 base, and 24 bases separated the two germline ends. The CDR3 is 19 amino acids. The germline V gene has CDR1 SQVTM and CDR2 ANQGSEA. The CDR3 sequence: CSVEGLRDDREGGTDTQYF. Written as DNA, the CDR3 is TGCAGCGTTGAAGGGTTGCGCGACGACAGGGAGGGCGGCACAGATACGCAGTATTTT.

This chain connects TRBV2 to TRBJ2-1; D is uncertain. CDR3 length: 14 residues. The ends were cut back, 4 bases at V and 7 bases at J, with 14 bases in the middle. Germline CDR1 SNHLY, CDR2 FYNNEI. CDR3 region: CASSVNQMRNEQFF. The CDR3 DNA reads TGTGCCAGCAGTGTTAACCAAATGAGGAATGAGCAGTTCTTC.